Listed below are T cell receptor beta chains from one sample, sequenced in a study of early T cells in non-severe SARS-CoV-2 infection. Each CDR3 protein gets one entry after TCRdb re-called the 5' RACE reads with MiXCR. Found here are about 72,000 distinct CDR3 sequences, about 9.5% of them singletons; the top ten hold about 7.1%. The sample in question was whole blood, obtained at baseline. These receptors were obtained from an adult who was a healthcare worker with PCR-confirmed SARS-CoV-2 infection or an uninfected control (not recorded which). The CDR3 runs from the conserved cysteine through the conserved F or W. A D gene is named only where the DNA matches it firmly. Part of the rows lack a size; the others show once, few, many or a class for expanded clones.

>NA|TRBJ1-1|TRBV5-6|NA
TGTGCCAGCAGCTTGCAGGGGCTTGAAGCTTTCTTT
CASSLQGLEAFF
>NA|TRBJ1-5|TRBV4-1|NA
TGCGCCAGCAGCGACACCCAGGAGGCGAATCAGCCCCAGCATTTT
CASSDTQEANQPQHF
>NA|TRBJ2-5|TRBV11-2|few
TGTGCCAGCAGCCGCGCGGGACTCAGCCAAGAGACCCAGTACTTC
CASSRAGLSQETQYF
>NA|TRBJ1-1|TRBV12-3/TRBV12-4|few
TGTGCCAGCAGTTTAGCCACGGGGAACACTGAAGTTTTCTTT
CASSLATGNTEVFF
>TRBD1|TRBJ1-5|TRBV7-9|NA
TGTGCCAGCAGCCCCACCGGGACAGGCAATCAGCCCCAGCATTTT
CASSPTGTGNQPQHF
>NA|TRBJ1-1|TRBV7-9|few
TGTGCCAGCAGTATCCAGGGTACGGATGAAGCTTTCTTT
CASSIQGTDEAFF
>TRBD1|TRBJ1-5|TRBV6-1|few
TGTGCCAGTGGGACAGCGGAGGGACAGCCCCAGCATTTT
CASGTAEGQPQHF
>NA|TRBJ2-7|TRBV6-2/TRBV6-3|few
TGTGCCAGCAGCTCCCTGAAGTTCGAGCAGTACTTC
CASSSLKFEQYF
>NA|TRBJ1-1|TRBV9|few
TGTGCCAGCAGCGTACTGGGGGACACTGAAGCTTTCTTT
CASSVLGDTEAFF
>TRBD2|TRBJ2-3|TRBV5-1|few
TGCGCCAGCAGCGCGACCCTAGCGGGGGGGCCTGATACGCAGTATTTT
CASSATLAGGPDTQYF
>TRBD1|TRBJ2-6|TRBV4-2|NA
TGTGCCAGCAGCACGCCCGGGACAGACTTCTCCTCTGGGGCCAACGTCCTGACTTTC
CASSTPGTDFSSGANVLTF
>NA|TRBJ2-6|TRBV5-1|few
TGCGCCAGCAGCAGCCGGGACGCCGGGGCCAACGTCCTGACTTTC
CASSSRDAGANVLTF
>NA|TRBJ1-2|TRBV6-1|NA
TGTGCCAGCAGTGGGGTTATTGAGGGGGAGAAGAACTATGGCTACACCTTC
CASSGVIEGEKNYGYTF